Listed here are 18 T cell receptor beta chains from one sample, sequenced in a study of post-analysis software for immune sequencing data. Study findings and constraints: Controls had lower frequencies than patients of about 5 TRBV segments, which included TRBV5-6, TRBV5-1 and TRBV20-1.

TCR beta cDNA libraries had unique molecular identifiers. MiXCR, applied by TCRdb to the PCR reads, yields one record per CDR3 protein. The table shows about 810,000 distinct CDR3 sequences, with approximately 57% occurring only once. These receptors have no identified antigens. Specimen: blood. The receptor set was obtained from a girl aged 5 to 17 with multiple sclerosis.

This clonotype showed up just a few times. This rearrangement joins TRBV7-8 to TRBJ2-1; D gene ambiguous. The germline CDR1 and CDR2 sequences are SGHVS and FQNEAQ. V lost 1 base and J lost 7, with 11 bases in between. The CDR3 length is 14 residues. CDR3: CASSLVRLGNEQFF. The CDR3 DNA reads as TGTGCCAGCAGCTTAGTTCGACTTGGGAATGAGCAGTTCTTC. Filled out from reference TRBV7-8 and TRBJ2-1, the complete variable domain reads GAGVSQSPRYKVAKRGQDVALRCDPISGHVSLFWYQQALGQGPEFLTYFQNEAQLDKSGLPSDRFFAERPEGSVSTLKIQRTQQEDSAVYLCASSLVRLGNEQFFGPGTRLTVL.

This clonotype has just a few counts. This chain's CDR3 is CASSYDARGGPNTEAFF. The CDR3 region has the DNA TGTGCCAGCAGTTACGACGCCCGCGGAGGGCCGAACACTGAAGCTTTCTTT. This chain uses TRBV6-6 with TRBJ1-1; D is uncertain. Trimming pared 2 bases from V and 1 base from J, leaving 17 bases between. CDR1 and CDR2 from the germline V gene are MNHNY and SVGAGI (reference sequence). The CDR3 totals 17 residues.

J is TRBJ2-3 and V is TRBV29-1; 9 nucleotides align to TRBD2. The CDR3 covers 18 residues. Germline V gene lookup returns CDR1 SQVTM and CDR2 ANQGSEA. V lost 5 bases to trimming and J lost 3 bases; unmatched junction nucleotides: 18. This CDR3 is CSVLAGGFGGPRTDTQYF. The CDR3, as DNA: TGCAGCGTTCTTGCGGGGGGGTTTGGGGGCCCGAGGACAGATACGCAGTATTTT.

This chain connects TRBV7-6 to TRBJ2-4; 14 positions match TRBD2. The CDR3 has 17 residues. The germline CDR1 and CDR2 sequences are SGHVS and FNYEAQ. The junction had 10 bases not matched to a gene; V was cut back by 5 bases and J by 7 bases. DNA of the CDR3: TGTGCCAGCAGCCCGGGACTAGCGGGAGTTTCTAGTAACATTCAGTACTTC. Amino acids: CASSPGLAGVSSNIQYF.

The genes are TRBV6-4 and TRBJ2-3; 10 bases are a match to TRBD2. V shed 6 bases, J shed 2 bases, and the junction held 5 bases outside the gene matches. The CDR3 runs 15 residues. Germline assignment: CDR1 MRHNA and CDR2 SNTAGT. Here the CDR3 reads CASRTGLAVTDTQYF. As DNA, the CDR3 is TGTGCCAGCAGGACCGGACTAGCGGTCACAGATACGCAGTATTTT.

The chain uses TRBV4-1 and TRBJ1-2; 12 bases map to TRBD1. Per the germline V gene, CDR1 is MGHRA and CDR2 is YSYEKL. The CDR3 has 15 residues. V lost 5 bases, J lost 7 bases, and 8 bases stayed unmatched. The CDR3 nucleotides are TGCGCCAGCAGCGAAGCCGGGACAGGGGGCCTTGGCTACACCTTC. This sequence encodes CASSEAGTGGLGYTF.

The chain recombines TRBV20-1 with TRBJ2-3, with 8 bases aligning to TRBD2. J was trimmed by 4 bases and V by 4 bases; bases with no gene match: 7. The CDR3 is 14 residues long. Germline lookup yields CDR1 DFQATT and CDR2 SNEGSKA (reference sequence). Here the CDR3 DNA reads TGCAGTGCTACCAGCGGGGGTGACGCAGATACGCAGTATTTT. It codes for CSATSGGDADTQYF.

The chain has TRBV5-1 and TRBJ1-2; D gene unclear. V lost 0 bases and J lost 7, with 10 bases in between. CDR3 length: 13 residues. Germline V gene lookup returns CDR1 SGHRS and CDR2 YFSETQ. For the CDR3, the DNA is TGCGCCAGCAGCTTGGACCCGATGGGTGGCTACACCTTC. Its protein is CASSLDPMGGYTF.

V is TRBV29-1 and J is TRBJ2-4, with 7 bases that match TRBD2. The J call may be wrong; the DNA end is better matched by TRBJ2-7. The CDR3 has 13 amino acids. From germline, CDR1 is SQVTM and CDR2 ANQGSEA. CDR3 sequence: CSVNDGGSYEQYF. The CDR3 DNA follows: TGCAGCGTCAATGACGGGGGGTCCTACGAGCAGTACTTC.

Regarding this clonotype: Relative to the germline gene, one junction end is altered; a read error may explain this. V usage is TRBV7-9 and J usage is TRBJ2-6; D possibly matches TRBD1 or TRBD2 (5 bases each). The germline gives CDR1 SEHNR, CDR2 FQNEAQ (reference sequence). CDR3 size: 19 residues. CDR3 DNA: TGTGCCAGCAGCTTAGACGGGGTGACAAGGCCCTCCGGGGCCGACGTCCTGACTTTC. Protein: CASSLDGVTRPSGADVLTF.

The chain joins TRBV29-1 to TRBJ2-5; 14 nucleotides agree with TRBD2. This CDR3 spans 15 amino acids. Losses at the gene ends were 7 bases for V and 7 bases for J; bases not matched to a gene: 11. The germline CDR1 and CDR2 sequences are SQVTM and ANQGSEA. CDR3 in amino acids: CSAEWTSGRKVTQYF. For the CDR3, the DNA is TGCAGCGCCGAGTGGACTAGCGGGAGGAAAGTGACCCAGTACTTC.

The chain carries TRBV2 and TRBJ2-7; 8 bases agree with TRBD1. V shed 6 bases, J shed 5 bases, and the junction held 9 bases outside the gene matches. Germline V gene sequence: CDR1 SNHLY, CDR2 FYNNEI. The CDR3 covers 14 residues. The CDR3 DNA reads as TGTGCCAGCAGGAAAGACAGGGGCTCTGACGAGCAGTACTTC. Translated: CASRKDRGSDEQYF. The whole variable domain, remainder taken from reference TRBV2 and TRBJ2-7, is EPEVTQTPSHQVTQMGQEVILRCVPISNHLYFYWYRQILGQKVEFLVSFYNNEISEKSEIFDDQFSVERPDGSNFTLKIRSTKLEDSAMYFCASRKDRGSDEQYFGPGTRLTVT.

The CDR3, as DNA: TGTGCCAGCAGACTAGCGGGGGGCAGAACAGATACGCAGTATTTT. It is translated as CASRLAGGRTDTQYF. This chain uses TRBV25-1 with TRBJ2-3; 12 bases fit TRBD2. J lost 3 bases, V lost 6 bases, and 4 bases had no gene match. The germline gives CDR1 MGHDK, CDR2 SYGVNS. The CDR3 runs to 15 residues.

The chain recombines TRBV5-1 with TRBJ2-7; D gene ambiguous. This CDR3 contains 17 residues. Trimming removed 0 bases at V and 0 bases at J, with 16 bases between. The V gene's germline CDR1 is SGHRS and CDR2 YFSETQ. The CDR3 DNA follows: TGCGCCAGCAGCTTGGCCATTGGCAGGTCAATCTCCTACGAGCAGTACTTC. This translates into CASSLAIGRSISYEQYF.

The gene calls are TRBV7-9 and TRBJ2-3, with D possibly being TRBD2 (6 bases). This CDR3 spans 15 amino acids. The germline CDR1 and CDR2 sequences are SEHNR and FQNEAQ (reference sequence). Deletions cut 2 bases from V and 3 bases from J, with 12 bases between. CDR3 residues: CASSLIRSGTDTQYF. In DNA form, the CDR3 reads TGTGCCAGCAGCTTAATACGGAGCGGGACAGATACGCAGTATTTT.

The chain combines TRBV29-1 with TRBJ2-7; a weak D match, TRBD1 (7 bases). Germline-derived CDR1 and CDR2 are SQVTM and ANQGSEA. The CDR3 runs to 12 residues. V dropped 6 bases and J dropped 1 base, with 10 bases sitting between them. The CDR3 loop is CSVAGQSYEQYF. DNA for the CDR3: TGCAGCGTGGCGGGACAGTCCTACGAGCAGTACTTC.

The CDR3 here is CASSHGQDQETQYF. The CDR3 bases are TGTGCCAGCAGTCACGGACAGGACCAAGAGACCCAGTACTTC. The V and J genes are TRBV6-2 or TRBV6-3 and TRBJ2-5, with 7 bases that match TRBD1. Germline CDR1 reads MNHEY; CDR2 reads SVGEGT. Germline trimming cut 5 bases from V and 0 bases from J; bases unmatched to any gene: 3. The CDR3 sequence is 14 residues long.

The rearrangement uses TRBV3-1 and TRBJ2-5; 8 bases fit TRBD2. V gave up 2 bases and J gave up 4 bases; unmatched junction bases: 9. This CDR3 region has 16 residues. CDR1 is LGHDT, CDR2 YNNKEL, per germline (reference sequence). The CDR3 spells CASSQRSGLGRETQYF. As DNA, the CDR3 is TGTGCCAGCAGCCAACGTTCGGGACTAGGGCGAGAGACCCAGTACTTC.